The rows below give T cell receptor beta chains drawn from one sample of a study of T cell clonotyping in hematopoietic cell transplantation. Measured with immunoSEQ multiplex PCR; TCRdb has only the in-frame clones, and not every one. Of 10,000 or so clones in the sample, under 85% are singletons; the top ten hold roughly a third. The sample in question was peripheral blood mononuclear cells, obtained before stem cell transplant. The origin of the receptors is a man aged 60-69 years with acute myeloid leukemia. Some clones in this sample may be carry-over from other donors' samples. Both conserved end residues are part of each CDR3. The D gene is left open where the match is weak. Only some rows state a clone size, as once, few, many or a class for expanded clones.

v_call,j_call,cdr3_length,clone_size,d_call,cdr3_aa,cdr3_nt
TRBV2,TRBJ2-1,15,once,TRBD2,CASDRERGGNNEQFF,TGTGCCAGCGACCGGGAGCGGGGGGGGAACAATGAGCAGTTCTTC
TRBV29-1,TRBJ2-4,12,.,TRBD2,CSVGSGSNIQYF,TGCAGCGTCGGTAGCGGGAGCAACATTCAGTACTTC
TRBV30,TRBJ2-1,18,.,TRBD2,CAWCPTSPGTSIFIEQFF,TGTGCCTGGTGCCCCACATCCCCCGGGACTAGTATTTTCATTGAGCAGTTCTTC
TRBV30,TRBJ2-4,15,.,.,CALDSGSIAKNIQYF,TGTGCCCTGGATAGCGGCTCTATAGCCAAAAACATTCAGTACTTC
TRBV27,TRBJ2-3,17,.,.,CASSLRARDIRTDTQYF,TGTGCCAGCAGTTTAAGGGCCCGGGACATCAGGACAGATACGCAGTATTTT
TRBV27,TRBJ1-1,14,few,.,CASSLGGMNTEAFF,TGTGCCAGCAGTTTAGGAGGGATGAACACTGAAGCTTTCTTT
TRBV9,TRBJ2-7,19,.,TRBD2,CASSVGTGTSGRPPYEQYF,TGTGCCAGCAGCGTAGGGACCGGGACTAGCGGGAGGCCTCCTTACGAGCAGTACTTC
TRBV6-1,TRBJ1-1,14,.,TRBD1,CASSDAAGGHEAFF,TGTGCCAGCAGTGACGCGGCAGGGGGCCATGAAGCTTTCTTT
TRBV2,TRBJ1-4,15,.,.,CASTREQGRDEKLFF,TGTGCCAGCACCCGCGAGCAGGGGAGGGATGAAAAACTGTTTTTT
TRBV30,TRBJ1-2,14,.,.,CAWSVGRGARGYTF,TGTGCCTGGAGTGTAGGTAGGGGGGCGCGTGGCTACACCTTC
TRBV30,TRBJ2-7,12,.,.,CAWKVLGGEQYF,TGTGCCTGGAAGGTTTTAGGGGGCGAGCAGTACTTC
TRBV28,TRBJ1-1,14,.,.,CASSPDSLLTEAFF,TGTGCCAGCAGCCCGGACAGTCTTCTTACTGAAGCTTTCTTT
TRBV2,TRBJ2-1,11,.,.,CASSRTPEQFF,TGTGCCAGCAGTAGGACACCAGAGCAGTTCTTC
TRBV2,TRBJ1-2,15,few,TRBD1,CASSLDRGGEYGYTF,TGTGCCAGCAGTCTGGACAGGGGTGGTGAATATGGCTACACCTTC
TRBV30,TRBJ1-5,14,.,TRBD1,CAWSVQGGPQPQHF,TGTGCCTGGAGTGTACAGGGGGGGCCTCAGCCCCAGCATTTT
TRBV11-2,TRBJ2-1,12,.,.,CASSVSGNEQFF,TGTGCCAGCAGCGTGAGCGGGAATGAGCAGTTCTTC
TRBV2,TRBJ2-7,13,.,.,CASTRTGAREQYF,TGTGCCAGCACTCGTACAGGCGCCCGGGAGCAGTACTTC
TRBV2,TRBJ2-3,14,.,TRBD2,CASRLAGGTDTQYF,TGTGCCAGCAGACTAGCGGGCGGCACAGATACGCAGTATTTT
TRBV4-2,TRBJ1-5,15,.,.,CASSLGGYSNQPQHF,TGTGCCAGCAGCCTAGGGGGTTATAGCAATCAGCCCCAGCATTTT
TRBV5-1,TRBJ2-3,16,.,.,CASSDLPGQATDTQYF,TGCGCCAGCAGCGACCTACCGGGCCAGGCCACAGATACGCAGTATTTT
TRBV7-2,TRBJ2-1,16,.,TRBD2,CASSLTLAGPGDEQFF,TGTGCCAGCAGCTTAACCCTAGCGGGGCCCGGGGATGAGCAGTTCTTC
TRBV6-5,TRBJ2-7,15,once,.,CASTGGMGGAYEQYF,TGTGCCAGCACCGGCGGGATGGGGGGCGCGTACGAGCAGTACTTC
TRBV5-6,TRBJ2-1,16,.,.,CASTLPGQTAYNEQFF,TGTGCCAGCACCTTGCCCGGACAGACAGCTTACAATGAGCAGTTCTTC
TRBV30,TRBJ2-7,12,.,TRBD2,CAWSQRGGEQYF,TGTGCCTGGAGCCAACGGGGGGGCGAGCAGTACTTC
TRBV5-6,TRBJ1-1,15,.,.,CASSLVPAQGTEAFF,TGTGCCAGCAGCTTGGTACCTGCCCAAGGGACTGAAGCTTTCTTT
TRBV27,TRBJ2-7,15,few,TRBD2,CASSLSASGVEGQYF,TGTGCCAGCAGTTTATCAGCTAGCGGGGTAGAGGGGCAGTACTTC
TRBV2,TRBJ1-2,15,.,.,CAIWTRTLNNYGYTF,TGTGCCATCTGGACTAGAACCCTGAATAACTATGGCTACACCTTC
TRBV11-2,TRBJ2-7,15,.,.,CASSLAQAVSYEQYF,TGTGCCAGCAGCTTAGCACAGGCTGTCTCCTACGAGCAGTACTTC
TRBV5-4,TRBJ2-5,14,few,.,CASSLAGAQETQYF,TGTGCCAGCAGCTTGGCAGGGGCTCAAGAGACCCAGTACTTC
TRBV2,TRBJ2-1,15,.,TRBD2,CASRATSGGANEQFF,TGTGCCAGCAGGGCAACTAGCGGGGGGGCCAATGAGCAGTTCTTC
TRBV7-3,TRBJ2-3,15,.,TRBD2,CASSLNPGGVDTQYF,TGTGCCAGCAGCTTAAATCCCGGGGGGGTCGATACGCAGTATTTT
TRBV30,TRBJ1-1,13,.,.,CAWSGGLDTEAFF,TGTGCCTGGAGTGGGGGTTTAGACACTGAAGCTTTCTTT
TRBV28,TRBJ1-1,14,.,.,CASSTGLGNTEAFF,TGTGCCAGCAGTACCGGCCTCGGTAACACTGAAGCTTTCTTT
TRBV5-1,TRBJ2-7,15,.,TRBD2,CASSLLGLGSYEQYF,TGCGCCAGCAGCTTACTAGGACTAGGAAGTTACGAGCAGTACTTC
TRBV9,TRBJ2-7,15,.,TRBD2,CASSASGSDSYEQYF,TGTGCCAGCAGCGCTAGCGGGAGCGACTCCTACGAGCAGTACTTC
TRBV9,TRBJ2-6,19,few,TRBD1,CASSHYRDREYSGANVLTF,TGTGCCAGCAGCCACTACCGGGACAGGGAATACTCTGGGGCCAACGTCCTGACTTTC
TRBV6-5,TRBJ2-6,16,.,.,CASSYSSISGANVLTF,TGTGCCAGCAGTTACTCGTCGATCTCTGGGGCCAACGTCCTGACTTTC
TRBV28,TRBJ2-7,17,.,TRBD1,CASSLRPGTGGHYEQYF,TGTGCCAGCAGTTTACGTCCGGGGACAGGGGGCCACTACGAGCAGTACTTC
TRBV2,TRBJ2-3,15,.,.,CASSARGILTDTQYF,TGTGCCAGCAGTGCACGGGGGATCTTAACAGATACGCAGTATTTT
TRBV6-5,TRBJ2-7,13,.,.,CASSYGVGYEQYF,TGTGCCAGCAGTTACGGTGTCGGTTACGAGCAGTACTTC
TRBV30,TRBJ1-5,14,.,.,CAWSSGSSNQPQHF,TGTGCCTGGAGTTCGGGGAGCAGCAATCAGCCCCAGCATTTT
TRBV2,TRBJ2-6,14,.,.,CASSPGAGANVLTF,TGTGCCAGCAGCCCAGGGGCTGGGGCCAACGTCCTGACTTTC
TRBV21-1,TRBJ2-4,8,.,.,CARRTGYF,TGTGCCAGGCGGACGGGGTACTTC
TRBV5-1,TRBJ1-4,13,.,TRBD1,CASSPGDSEKLFF,TGCGCCAGCAGCCCCGGGGACAGCGAAAAACTGTTTTTT
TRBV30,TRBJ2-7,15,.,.,CAWSVQGAPPAEQYF,TGTGCCTGGAGTGTACAAGGGGCTCCACCCGCCGAGCAGTACTTC
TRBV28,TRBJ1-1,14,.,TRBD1,CASSFTGTGTEAFF,TGTGCCAGCAGTTTTACAGGGACAGGCACTGAAGCTTTCTTT
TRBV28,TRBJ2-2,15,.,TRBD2,CASSLTSGVTGELFF,TGTGCCAGCAGTTTGACTAGCGGAGTCACCGGGGAGCTGTTTTTT
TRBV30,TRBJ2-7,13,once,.,CAWSVGASVEQYF,TGTGCCTGGAGTGTAGGTGCTTCAGTCGAGCAGTACTTC